The clone carrying this T cell receptor (beta chain) appeared once. Its specificity is unknown. Trimming took off 7 bases at V and 10 bases at J, with 8 bases between the two ends. Germline values: CDR1 DFQATT, CDR2 SNEGSKA (reference sequence). The CDR3 has 8 residues. The sample belongs to a study of OX40 agonist ivuxolimab in advanced cancers. Whole-study findings and limits: Expanded peripheral T-cell antigen specificity went undetermined. Clonal expansion was seen in CD4+ and CD8+ blood T cells by week 6 at 0.1 to 3.0 mg/kg.

Enrollment shut out patients with autoimmune disease history or systemic immunosuppression. Using immunoSEQ multiplex PCR, the repertoire was profiled, and TCRdb retains in-frame clones only, with some absent. This sample has tens of thousands of clones, with approximately 83% found just once. The sample was CD4+ or CD8+ T cells sorted from blood, taken in a trial of the OX40 agonist ivuxolimab. The clonotype originates from an adult with an advanced solid tumor such as melanoma, head and neck, liver or kidney cancer. The chain recombines TRBV20-1 with TRBJ2-7, with D perhaps TRBD1 (6 bases). CDR3 nucleotide sequence: TGCAGTGTCGGGACACAGTACTTC. It translates to CSVGTQYF.